This TCR beta chain was documented in a study of T cell repertoires in aging, cancer and after chemotherapy. TRB rearrangements spanning V, D and J were amplified using mixed TRB-A/B primers. TCRdb reprocessed the multiplex PCR reads via MiXCR and lists one record per CDR3 protein. Of just over 4,500 distinct CDR3 sequences in the sample, 21% are singletons; the top ten hold more than 14%. This clonotype was detected a few times. Peripheral blood genomic DNA, not sorted cells or RNA, was the template. The source material was blood. The TCR originated in a human donor with a blood cancer.

CDR3 protein: CASSFADRPYTF. The CDR3 bases are TGTGCCAGCAGCTTCGCAGACAGACCTTACACCTTC. This chain connects TRBV5-4 to TRBJ1-2; weak D call: TRBD1 (5 bases). The CDR3 is 12 residues long. Germline CDR1 is SGHNT and CDR2 is YYREEE (reference sequence). Trimming took off 2 bases at V and 11 bases at J, with 13 bases between the two ends.